A selection of T cell receptor beta chains follows, all from one sample in a study of blood T cell repertoires in COVID-19. TCRdb's table, derived via immunoSEQ multiplex PCR, lists solely in-frame clones and lacks some. This table holds roughly 400,000 clones, about 86% found once. Sequencing was performed on PBMCs or T cells enriched from blood (not recorded which). Every receptor here comes from a woman aged 45-65 years who had recovered from COVID-19. Both conserved end residues are part of each CDR3. A D gene is named only where the DNA matches it firmly. Clone size is not always given. Where it is, it says once, few, many or a class for expanded clones.

size	D	V	J	CDR3	DNA
NA	NA	TRBV4-3	TRBJ2-7	CASSQNRGESYEQYF	TGCGCCAGCAGCCAAAATAGGGGCGAATCCTACGAGCAGTACTTC
NA	NA	TRBV20-1	TRBJ1-2	CSASIGRGGNGYTF	TGCAGTGCTAGTATTGGACGAGGAGGTAATGGCTACACCTTC
NA	TRBD2	TRBV4-2	TRBJ2-7	CASSQWASGAYEQYF	TGTGCCAGCAGCCAATGGGCTAGCGGGGCCTACGAGCAGTACTTC
NA	NA	TRBV7-2	TRBJ1-4	CASSLVPGSEKLFF	TGTGCCAGCAGCTTAGTACCGGGTTCGGAAAAACTGTTTTTT
NA	NA	TRBV3-1/TRBV3-2	TRBJ2-2	CASSPQNTGELFF	TGTGCCAGCAGCCCCCAGAACACCGGGGAGCTGTTTTTT
few	NA	TRBV19	TRBJ1-2	CASSMAGSGYTF	TGTGCCAGTAGTATGGCGGGTTCCGGCTACACCTTC
NA	TRBD1	TRBV30	TRBJ1-5	CAWARQGRDQPQHF	TGTGCCTGGGCCCGACAGGGACGGGATCAGCCCCAGCATTTT
NA	TRBD2	TRBV28	TRBJ2-3	CASSRTSGGNTDTQYF	TGTGCCAGCAGTAGAACTAGCGGGGGGAACACAGATACGCAGTATTTT
NA	NA	TRBV5-5	TRBJ1-5	CASSLAFGGPQPQHF	TGTGCCAGCAGCTTGGCCTTCGGGGGGCCCCAGCCCCAGCATTTT
NA	NA	TRBV5-1	TRBJ2-2	CASSLNSGANTGELFF	TGCGCCAGCAGCCTAAATAGCGGAGCCAACACCGGGGAGCTGTTTTTT
NA	TRBD1	TRBV14	TRBJ1-1	CASSLWGQGHSGEAFF	TGTGCCAGCAGCCTCTGGGGACAGGGTCATTCAGGGGAAGCTTTCTTT
NA	NA	TRBV5-1	TRBJ1-1	CASSWMGEGEAFF	TGCGCCAGCAGCTGGATGGGAGAGGGTGAAGCTTTCTTT
NA	NA	TRBV28	TRBJ1-2	CASSHGVLSGYTF	TGTGCCAGCAGCCACGGGGTCCTGAGTGGCTACACCTTC
NA	TRBD1	TRBV18	TRBJ2-5	CASSPRDSQETQYF	TGTGCCAGCTCACCCCGGGACAGCCAAGAGACCCAGTACTTC
NA	NA	TRBV6-2/TRBV6-3	TRBJ2-3	CASSPHRDSDTQYF	TGTGCCAGCAGTCCCCACCGGGATTCAGATACGCAGTATTTT
NA	NA	TRBV2	TRBJ1-3	CASNLQSSGNTIYF	TGTGCCAGCAATTTACAGAGCTCTGGAAACACCATATATTTT
NA	NA	TRBV19	TRBJ1-1	CASTPRSAEAFF	TGTGCCAGTACCCCGAGGAGTGCTGAAGCTTTCTTT
NA	NA	TRBV18	TRBJ1-1	CASSPQGVNTEAFF	TGTGCCAGCTCACCACAGGGGGTCAACACTGAAGCTTTCTTT
NA	NA	TRBV7-9	TRBJ1-3	CASSLGLLSGNTIYF	TGTGCCAGCAGCTTAGGGCTCCTCTCTGGAAACACCATATATTTT
NA	NA	TRBV7-9	TRBJ1-2	CASSLGAGSGGYTF	TGTGCCAGCAGCTTAGGTGCGGGGTCGGGAGGCTACACCTTC
NA	TRBD1	TRBV4-2	TRBJ1-6	CASSQNDRVRSPLHF	TGTGCCAGCAGCCAAAATGACAGGGTACGCTCACCCCTCCACTTT
NA	TRBD1	TRBV11-2	TRBJ2-7	CASSRYRGSYEQYF	TGTGCCAGCAGCCGATACAGGGGTTCCTACGAGCAGTACTTC
many	NA	TRBV7-8	TRBJ2-7	CASSLANLRGRSYEQYF	TGTGCCAGCAGCTTAGCCAACCTCAGGGGAAGGTCCTACGAGCAGTACTTC
NA	TRBD2	TRBV7-2	TRBJ2-1	CASSSRTSGGAINEQFF	TGTGCCAGCAGCTCAAGGACTAGCGGGGGGGCCATCAATGAGCAGTTCTTC
NA	TRBD2	TRBV2	TRBJ2-2	CASRGLAGGFTGELFF	TGTGCCAGCAGGGGACTAGCGGGGGGTTTCACCGGGGAGCTGTTTTTT
NA	TRBD1	TRBV6-5	TRBJ1-2	CASSYRQGRGGYTF	TGTGCCAGCAGTTATAGACAGGGGCGTGGGGGCTACACCTTC
NA	TRBD1	TRBV4-2	TRBJ1-1	CASSRLGDRIEPFF	TGTGCCAGCAGCCGACTGGGGGACAGGATTGAGCCTTTCTTT
NA	NA	TRBV4-1	TRBJ1-4	CASSPTVARSTNEKLFF	TGCGCCAGCAGCCCGACTGTAGCGAGATCTACTAATGAAAAACTGTTTTTT
NA	TRBD1	TRBV3-1/TRBV3-2	TRBJ1-2	CASSQARGYGYTF	TGTGCCAGCAGCCAAGCCAGGGGGTATGGCTACACCTTC
few	TRBD1	TRBV4-3	TRBJ1-2	CASSQDLGRGKIEGYTF	TGCGCCAGCAGCCAAGATCTGGGCAGGGGGAAAATTGAAGGCTACACCTTC
NA	NA	TRBV7-6	TRBJ1-1	CASSPTYRLGLDEAFF	TGTGCCAGCAGCCCTACCTACAGGCTGGGGCTGGATGAAGCTTTCTTT
NA	NA	TRBV27	TRBJ2-1	CASRITGIFYNEQFF	TGTGCCAGCAGAATAACCGGGATCTTCTACAATGAGCAGTTCTTC
NA	NA	TRBV7-2	TRBJ2-2	CASSFGGMSSGELFF	TGTGCCAGCAGCTTCGGCGGGATGAGTTCCGGGGAGCTGTTTTTT
NA	NA	TRBV20-1	TRBJ1-4	CSASSGKNEKLFF	TGCAGTGCTAGTTCAGGGAAAAATGAAAAACTGTTTTTT
NA	NA	TRBV6-2/TRBV6-3	TRBJ1-6	CASSYSLSPLHF	TGTGCCAGCAGTTACTCCCTTTCACCCCTCCACTTT
NA	NA	TRBV27	TRBJ1-1	CASSLSIAGGAFF	TGTGCCAGCAGTTTATCGATCGCAGGTGGTGCTTTCTTT
NA	NA	TRBV19	TRBJ1-2	CAIWSSRYGYTF	TGTGCCATCTGGTCCTCGAGGTATGGCTACACCTTC
NA	NA	TRBV19	TRBJ1-2	CASSMIQGRGNYGYTF	TGTGCCAGTAGTATGATTCAGGGGCGCGGTAACTATGGCTACACCTTC
NA	NA	TRBV2	TRBJ1-2	CASSVGKTGYGYTF	TGTGCCAGCAGTGTGGGTAAAACGGGCTATGGCTACACCTTC
NA	NA	TRBV24-1	TRBJ2-6	CATSSAGSGANVLTF	TGTGCCACCAGTTCTGCGGGATCTGGGGCCAACGTCCTGACTTTC
NA	TRBD2	TRBV12-5	TRBJ2-1	CASGLVSSGLYNEQFF	TGTGCTAGTGGTTTGGTGTCTAGCGGATTATACAATGAGCAGTTCTTC
once	NA	TRBV6-1	TRBJ1-6	CASSDSSQGNSPLHF	TGTGCCAGCAGTGATTCAAGCCAGGGTAATTCACCCCTCCACTTT
NA	TRBD1	TRBV4-3	TRBJ1-2	CASSQDRWGTVYGYTF	TGCGCCAGCAGCCAAGACAGGTGGGGGACAGTCTATGGCTACACCTTC
NA	NA	TRBV20-1	TRBJ2-5	CSASPAGARTETQYF	TGCAGTGCTAGTCCGGCGGGGGCACGGACAGAGACCCAGTACTTC
NA	NA	TRBV28	TRBJ1-2	CASSWVGQGGGYTF	TGTGCCAGCAGTTGGGTTGGGCAGGGAGGCGGCTACACCTTC